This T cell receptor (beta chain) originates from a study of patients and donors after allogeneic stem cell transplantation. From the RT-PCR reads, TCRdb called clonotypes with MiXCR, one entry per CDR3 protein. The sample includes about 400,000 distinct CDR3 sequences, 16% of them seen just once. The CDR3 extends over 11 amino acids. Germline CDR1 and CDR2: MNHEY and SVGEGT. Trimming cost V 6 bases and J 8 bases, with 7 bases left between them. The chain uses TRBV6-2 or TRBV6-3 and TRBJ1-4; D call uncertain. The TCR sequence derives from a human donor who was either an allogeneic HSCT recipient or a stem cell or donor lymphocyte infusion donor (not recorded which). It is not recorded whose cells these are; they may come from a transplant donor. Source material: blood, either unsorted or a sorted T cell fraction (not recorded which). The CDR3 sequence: CASSVAEKLFF. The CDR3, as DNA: TGTGCCAGCAGCGTTGCAGAAAAACTGTTTTTT.